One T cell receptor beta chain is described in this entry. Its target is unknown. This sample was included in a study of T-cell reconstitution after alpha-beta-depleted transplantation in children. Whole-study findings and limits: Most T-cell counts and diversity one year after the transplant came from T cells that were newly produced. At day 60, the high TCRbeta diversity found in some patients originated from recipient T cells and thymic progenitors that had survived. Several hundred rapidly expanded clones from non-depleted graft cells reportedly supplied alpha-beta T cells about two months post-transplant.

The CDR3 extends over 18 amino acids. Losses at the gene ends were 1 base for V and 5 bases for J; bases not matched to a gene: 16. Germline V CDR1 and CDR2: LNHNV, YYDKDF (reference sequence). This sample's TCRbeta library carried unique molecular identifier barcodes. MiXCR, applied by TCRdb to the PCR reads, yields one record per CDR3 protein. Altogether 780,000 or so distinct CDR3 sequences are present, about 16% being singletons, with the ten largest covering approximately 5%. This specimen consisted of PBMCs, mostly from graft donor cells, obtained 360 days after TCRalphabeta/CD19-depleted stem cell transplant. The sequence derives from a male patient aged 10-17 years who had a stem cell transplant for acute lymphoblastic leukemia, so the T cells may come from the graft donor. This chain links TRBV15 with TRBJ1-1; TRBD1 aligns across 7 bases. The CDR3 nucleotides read TGTGCCACCAGCAGAGGCTTCCTGACAGGGTGGGAAATTACTGAAGCTTTCTTT. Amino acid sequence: CATSRGFLTGWEITEAFF.